These 9 T cell receptor beta chains came from one sample sequenced in a study of glioma-infiltrating T cells. The iRepertoire nested amplicon-rescue multiplex PCR amplified TCR alpha and beta CDR3s from RNA. One entry per CDR3 protein, called by TCRdb with MiXCR from the multiplex PCR reads. The table lists some 190,000 distinct CDR3 sequences, approximately 30% of them singletons. The specimen sequenced was glioma tissue, nonneoplastic brain tissue, or PBMCs (not recorded which). These receptors were collected from a human donor with low-grade glioma or glioblastoma, undergoing nonglioma brain surgery, or in good health (not recorded which).

As regards this clonotype: The CDR3 end shows no conserved phenylalanine or tryptophan, and so a read error is likely. The rearrangement links TRBV7-2 to TRBJ2-2, with 11 bases aligning to TRBD1. This CDR3 spans 16 amino acids. The junction had 7 bases not matched to a gene; V was cut back by 7 bases and J by 3 bases. The germline gives CDR1 SGHTA, CDR2 FQGNSA. The chain's CDR3 is CASTHRDRGDTGELFL. The CDR3 DNA sequence: TGTGCCAGCACGCACCGGGACAGGGGGGACACCGGGGAGCTGTTTCTT.

This clonotype was observed a handful of times. DNA for the CDR3: TGTGCCAGCAGTGTCCCGGGACAGTGGCGCTACGAGCAGTACTTC. It codes for CASSVPGQWRYEQYF. The chain couples TRBV12-3 or TRBV12-4 to TRBJ2-7; the match to TRBD1 covers 7 bases. The CDR3 is 15 amino acids. V was pared by 5 bases and J by 3 bases, with 10 bases of the junction left unmatched.

This clonotype was counted at least ten times. The CDR3 here is CSVAVAGNTEAFF. For the CDR3, the DNA is TGCAGCGTAGCCGTAGCGGGCAACACTGAAGCTTTCTTT. This sequence joins TRBV29-1 and TRBJ1-1; unclear D gene. Germline-derived CDR1 and CDR2 are SQVTM and ANQGSEA. This CDR3 spans 13 amino acids. Trimming shortened V by 6 bases and J by 2 bases, and 13 bases separated the two germline ends.

This clonotype has just a few counts. A much larger clone lies a single base off, so this may be a read error. This chain uses TRBV20-1 with TRBJ2-1; 13 bases are a match to TRBD2. This CDR3 comprises 16 residues. With 1 base clipped from V and 3 bases from J, the junction kept 3 bases outside the gene matches. From germline, CDR1 is DFQATT and CDR2 SNEGSKA (reference sequence). The CDR3 sequence: CSARGTSGSFYNEQFF. CDR3 nucleotides: TGCAGTGCTAGAGGGACTAGCGGGAGCTTCTACAATGAGCAGTTCTTC.

V gene TRBV5-6 combines with J gene TRBJ2-7; 7 bases line up with TRBD1. This CDR3 comprises 15 residues. Germline loops: CDR1 SGHDT, CDR2 YYEEEE. V trimming: 4 bases; J trimming: 7 bases; junction bases outside the gene matches: 14. CDR3 region: CASSSRDSYYNEQYF. The CDR3 bases are TGTGCCAGCAGCAGCCGGGACAGCTACTACAATGAGCAGTACTTC.

This clonotype has a handful of counts. The chain couples TRBV19 to TRBJ2-1; 9 bases line up with TRBD2. V was clipped by 2 bases and J by 4 bases; unmatched bases: 3. Germline CDR1 is LNHDA and CDR2 is SQIVND (reference sequence). The CDR3 spans 15 residues. CDR3 loop: CASSILAGTYNEQFF. The CDR3 DNA follows: TGTGCCAGTAGTATACTAGCGGGAACATACAATGAGCAGTTCTTC.

This clonotype was counted ten times or more. This chain uses TRBV19 with TRBJ2-7; TRBD2 matches 11 bases. After removal of 6 bases from V and 0 bases from J, the junction contained 7 bases not matched to a gene. The CDR3 totals 16 residues. The germline CDR1 and CDR2 sequences are LNHDA and SQIVND (reference sequence). The CDR3 is CASSTGLAVSSYEQYF. The CDR3, as DNA: TGTGCCAGTAGCACGGGACTAGCGGTGAGCTCCTACGAGCAGTACTTC.

This clonotype appeared many times. The chain has TRBV7-3 and TRBJ2-7; perhaps D is TRBD1 or TRBD2 (6 bases each). CDR3 length equals 14 residues. Per the germline V gene, CDR1 is SGHTA and CDR2 is FQGTGA. V lost 1 base to trimming and J lost 4 bases, with 11 bases between them. The chain's CDR3 is CASSLIGGGYEQYF. CDR3 nucleotide sequence: TGTGCCAGCAGCTTAATCGGGGGCGGTTACGAGCAGTACTTC.

This clonotype showed up many times. The rearrangement links TRBV5-4 to TRBJ1-2; D gene ambiguous. The CDR3 spans 13 residues. The germline gives CDR1 SGHNT, CDR2 YYREEE (reference sequence). Trimming shortened V by 2 bases and J by 0 bases, and 5 bases separated the two germline ends. The CDR3 nucleotides read TGTGCCAGCAGCTTCGACACTAACTATGGCTACACCTTC. Residues: CASSFDTNYGYTF.